The 6 T cell receptor beta chains in this list originate from one sample, sequenced in a study of cytomegalovirus exposure and HLA in healthy donors. Some clones are missing from TCRdb's copy, which holds only in-frame ones; the method was immunoSEQ multiplex PCR. This table holds tens of thousands of clones, over 85% found once. Sequencing used PBMCs. The receptor source for this set is a man aged 18 to 29 in good health and CMV-seropositive.

V is TRBV9 and J is TRBJ2-1; 7 bases align to TRBD1. After removal of 0 bases from V and 4 bases from J, the junction contained 4 bases not matched to a gene. Looked up from germline, CDR1 is SGDLS and CDR2 is YYNGEE. The CDR3 covers 15 residues. CDR3 protein: CASSVAGQVYNEQFF. In nucleotides, the CDR3 is TGTGCCAGCAGCGTAGCTGGACAGGTTTACAATGAGCAGTTCTTC. The full variable domain, in which reference TRBV9 and TRBJ2-1 provide the parts outside the CDR3, is DSGVTQTPKHLITATGQRVTLRCSPRSGDLSVYWYQQSLDQGLQFLIQYYNGEERAKGNILERFSAQQFPDLHSELNLSSLELGDSALYFCASSVAGQVYNEQFFGPGTRLTVL.

The CDR3 DNA reads TGTGCCAGCAGCTCGACTAGCGGGAGAAACTACAATGAGCAGTTCTTC. Amino acid sequence: CASSSTSGRNYNEQFF. This chain uses TRBV11-3 with TRBJ2-1, with 12 bases aligning to TRBD2. Germline V gene data show CDR1 as SGHNT and CDR2 as YENEEA. V shed 4 bases and J 3 bases; nucleotides not matched to a gene: 4. The CDR3 consists of 16 residues.

J is TRBJ1-4 and V is TRBV30, with TRBD1 matching over 7 bases. J was trimmed by 13 bases and V by 1 base; bases with no gene match: 6. The CDR3 length is 12 residues. The germline gives CDR1 GTSNPN, CDR2 SVGIG (reference sequence). The CDR3 DNA sequence: TGTGCCTGGAGTGCGACAGGGTCGGGACTGTTTTTT. Amino acids: CAWSATGSGLFF.

This chain links TRBV7-6 with TRBJ2-1; 7 positions agree with TRBD2. This CDR3 is 17 amino acids long. V was pared by 2 bases and J by 1 base, with 8 bases of the junction left unmatched. CDR1 is SGHVS, CDR2 FNYEAQ, per germline. CDR3 amino acids: CASSLYGGSSSYNEQFF. The CDR3 region has the DNA TGTGCCAGCAGCTTATATGGCGGGAGTAGTTCCTACAATGAGCAGTTCTTC. Variable domain in full (rest from reference TRBV7-6 and TRBJ2-1): GAGVSQSPRYKVTKRGQDVALRCDPISGHVSLYWYRQALGQGPEFLTYFNYEAQQDKSGLPNDRFSAERPEGSISTLTIQRTEQRDSAMYRCASSLYGGSSSYNEQFFGPGTRLTVL.

The sample holds one count of this clone. The chain couples TRBV28 to TRBJ2-6, with a tentative D call TRBD2 (6 bases). The length of the CDR3 is 15 residues. Germline CDR1 MDHEN, CDR2 SYDVKM. Trimming shortened V by 4 bases and J by 4 bases, and 11 bases separated the two germline ends. CDR3 sequence: CASSWGVTGANVLTF. The CDR3 coding sequence is TGTGCCAGCAGTTGGGGGGTGACCGGGGCCAACGTCCTGACTTTC.

CDR3 sequence: CASSIAGTNTGELFF. The CDR3 bases are TGCGCCAGCAGTATAGCGGGAACGAACACCGGGGAGCTGTTTTTT. The chain employs TRBV10-1 and TRBJ2-2; 8 positions match TRBD2. CDR1 is WNHNN, CDR2 SYGVQD, per germline (reference sequence). J lost 0 bases, V lost 5 bases, and 2 bases had no gene match. The CDR3 runs to 15 residues.